Included here is one T cell receptor beta chain sequence, with context. Sequenced by immunoSEQ multiplex PCR; TCRdb stores in-frame clones only, minus some. The sample lists approximately 100,000 clones, about 86% occurring once. CDR3 size: 11 residues. Trimming cost V 4 bases and J 5 bases, with 5 bases left between them. CDR1 is SGHTA, CDR2 FQGNSA, per germline. This entry comes from a study of T cell responses to AZD1222 COVID-19 vaccine. Background on the study: Second-dose recipients at about 4 or about 12 weeks were treated as one pooled group.

The receptor's source is an adult in good health. The V gene is TRBV7-2, the J gene TRBJ1-1; unclear D gene. Sample: peripheral blood, taken on day 0 of AZD1222 vaccination. The CDR3 bases are TGTGCCAGCAGCTGGGGAACTGAAGCTTTCTTT. It codes for CASSWGTEAFF. Using reference TRBV7-2 and TRBJ1-1 for the parts outside the CDR3, the full variable domain is GAGVSQSPSNKVTEKGKDVELRCDPISGHTALYWYRQSLGQGLEFLIYFQGNSAPDKSGLPSDRFSAERTGGSVSTLTIQRTQQEDSAVYLCASSWGTEAFFGQGTRLTVV.